The next 25 T cell receptor beta chains were all read from a single sample in a study of T cell repertoires in cytomegalovirus infection. TCRdb analysed the reads with MiXCR anew, one entry per CDR3 protein. The repertoire includes 830,000 or so distinct CDR3 sequences, 30% to 35% of them detected once, and roughly an eighth sits in the top ten. Their antigen targets remain unknown. The sample in question was cultured CD8+ T cells from PBMCs, obtained from culture after CMV antigen stimulation. These TCRs come from a human donor in good health (CMV status not recorded). Some clones in this sample may be carry-over from other donors' samples.

This clonotype was observed many times. V gene TRBV7-2 combines with J gene TRBJ1-6; TRBD1 matches at 8 bases. V lost 4 bases, J lost 8 bases, and 4 bases stayed unmatched. This CDR3 spans 14 amino acids. Germline V gene lookup returns CDR1 SGHTA and CDR2 FQGNSA. DNA for the CDR3: TGTGCCAGCAGCTCGGACAGGGCGGATTCACCCCTCCACTTT. Translation: CASSSDRADSPLHF.

This clonotype was observed a handful of times. The V call is TRBV19, the J call TRBJ1-1; 8 bases fit TRBD1. The V gene end was trimmed by 3 bases and the J gene end by 3 bases; junction bases not matched to a gene: 6. Per germline, CDR1 LNHDA and CDR2 SQIVND (reference sequence). This CDR3 region has 15 residues. The CDR3 region has the DNA TGTGCCAGTAGTATCCCTACAGGGGGAGACACTGAAGCTTTCTTT. It translates to CASSIPTGGDTEAFF.

Details on this clonotype: One end of the junction fails to match germline, which may point to a read error. The chain couples TRBV28 to TRBJ2-2; unclear D gene. The CDR3 is 15 amino acids. Germline-derived CDR1 and CDR2 are MDHEN and SYDVKM. The CDR3 region is CANRPVRVGSGELFF. The CDR3, as DNA: TGCGCCAACAGACCCGTAAGGGTGGGATCCGGGGAGCTGTTTTTT.

This clonotype was seen at least ten times. The V and J genes are TRBV29-1 and TRBJ2-1, with D hard to call. Germline V lookup: CDR1 SQVTM, CDR2 ANQGSEA. V dropped 3 bases and J dropped 0 bases, with 18 bases sitting between them. CDR3 length: 17 residues. Written as DNA, the CDR3 is TGCAGCGTTGATCCGGCCGTTACAGTTCGCTCCTACAATGAGCAGTTCTTC. It is translated as CSVDPAVTVRSYNEQFF.

V and J are TRBV6-6 and TRBJ2-1; no firm D call. Trimming left V 0 bases short and J 1 base short, with 4 bases between. The CDR3 is 14 amino acids. Germline CDR1 and CDR2: MNHNY and SVGAGI (reference sequence). CDR3 DNA sequence: TGTGCCAGCAGTTACTCGGAATCCTACAATGAGCAGTTCTTC. This codes for CASSYSESYNEQFF.

V usage is TRBV12-5 and J usage is TRBJ2-1; no firm D call. The ends were cut back, 2 bases at V and 6 bases at J, with 8 bases in the middle. Germline CDR1 and CDR2: LGHNT and FRNRAP. The length of the CDR3 is 13 residues. CDR3 protein: CASGLNAVNEQFF. CDR3 DNA: TGTGCTAGTGGTTTGAATGCGGTCAATGAGCAGTTCTTC.

In this sample, this clonotype turned up many times. The rearrangement joins TRBV7-9 to TRBJ2-3; possible D gene TRBD2, 7 bases. CDR3 length equals 12 residues. From germline, CDR1 is SEHNR and CDR2 FQNEAQ (reference sequence). Trimming took 5 bases from V and 9 from J, leaving 12 bases between them. The CDR3 DNA reads TGTGCCAGCAGCGGAAGGGGGGGCACGCAGTATTTT. Residues: CASSGRGGTQYF.

A remark on this clonotype: This may be a read error: a much more frequent sequence differs by one nucleotide. The chain employs TRBV7-2 and TRBJ2-1, with 8 bases fitting TRBD2. Germline values: CDR1 SGHTA, CDR2 FQGNSA. The CDR3 contains 19 residues. The CDR3 spells CASSLIISGEGRSYNVQFF. Here the CDR3 DNA reads TGTGCCAGCAGCTTAATAATTAGCGGGGAGGGGCGCTCCTACAATGTGCAGTTCTTC.

The J gene is TRBJ1-1, the V gene TRBV28; D gene ambiguous. The germline CDR1 and CDR2 sequences are MDHEN and SYDVKM. The CDR3 runs 12 residues. Trimming removed 3 bases from V and 4 bases from J, with 6 bases in between. CDR3 amino acids: CASSFWVTEAFF. The CDR3, as DNA: TGTGCCAGCAGTTTCTGGGTCACTGAAGCTTTCTTT.

This sequence joins TRBV14 and TRBJ2-1, with TRBD2 matching 10 bases. This CDR3 spans 17 amino acids. Germline V gene lookup returns CDR1 SGHDN and CDR2 FVKESK. V was clipped by 4 bases and J by 3 bases; unmatched bases: 9. The CDR3 bases are TGTGCCAGCAGCCCTCTTGAGCGGGGGGGCGTCTACAATGAGCAGTTCTTC. Translated, it gives CASSPLERGGVYNEQFF. The whole variable domain, filled in from reference TRBV14 and TRBJ2-1, reads EAGVTQFPSHSVIEKGQTVTLRCDPISGHDNLYWYRRVMGKEIKFLLHFVKESKQDESGMPNNRFLAERTGGTYSTLKVQPAELEDSGVYFCASSPLERGGVYNEQFFGPGTRLTVL.

The J gene is TRBJ1-5, the V gene TRBV7-9, with D tentatively TRBD1 (6 bases). Between the trimmed V and J ends, which lost 4 bases and 2 bases, there was a span of 12 bases. The CDR3 consists of 15 residues. Germline V gives CDR1 SEHNR, CDR2 FQNEAQ (reference sequence). In DNA form, the CDR3 reads TGTGCCAGCAGCTCTGAGGGGGAGGGCAATCAGCCCCAGCATTTT. It yields the protein CASSSEGEGNQPQHF.

This clonotype was found a few times. The chain combines TRBV6-6 with TRBJ2-1, with 11 bases identical to TRBD2. CDR1 is MNHNY, CDR2 SVGAGI, per germline (reference sequence). The V gene end was trimmed by 5 bases and the J gene end by 1 base; junction bases not matched to a gene: 7. The CDR3 has 17 amino acids. This CDR3 reads CASSIAGGPSSYNEQFF. For the CDR3, the DNA is TGTGCCAGCAGTATAGCGGGGGGGCCATCATCCTACAATGAGCAGTTCTTC.

The sample holds a few counts of this clonotype. V gene TRBV27 combines with J gene TRBJ1-2; D not certain. There are 17 residues in the CDR3. Germline V CDR1 and CDR2: MNHEY, SMNVEV (reference sequence). Trimming stripped 5 bases from V and 4 bases from J, with 23 bases between. This CDR3 is CASSTSYDINSRYGYTF. Here the CDR3 DNA reads TGTGCCAGCAGTACGTCATATGATATTAACTCCCGCTATGGCTACACCTTC.

The sample holds a few counts of this clonotype. The V gene is TRBV3-1, the J gene TRBJ2-7, with 8 nucleotides matching TRBD2. V lost 0 bases and J lost 2; bases outside the gene matches: 3. Germline values: CDR1 LGHDT, CDR2 YNNKEL (reference sequence). CDR3 length equals 15 residues. The CDR3 loop is CASSQEAGVTYEQYF. In nucleotides, the CDR3 is TGTGCCAGCAGCCAAGAAGCGGGGGTTACCTACGAGCAGTACTTC.

This chain connects TRBV5-1 to TRBJ1-1; D might be TRBD1 (5 bases). V lost 4 bases, J lost 4 bases, and 20 bases lay in between. There are 16 residues in the CDR3. The germline V gene encodes CDR1 SGHRS and CDR2 YFSETQ. The CDR3 nucleotides are TGCGCCAGCAGCCTAATATCAGGGTATACGGGCACTGAAGCTTTCTTT. It encodes CASSLISGYTGTEAFF.

The gene calls are TRBV7-9 and TRBJ2-2, with 12 bases identical to TRBD2. Looked up from germline, CDR1 is SEHNR and CDR2 is FQNEAQ (reference sequence). This CDR3 is built from 16 residues. V lost 5 bases, J lost 6 bases, and 7 bases stayed unmatched. CDR3 loop: CASSPSGGAIAGELFF. DNA of the CDR3: TGTGCCAGCAGCCCTAGCGGGGGGGCCATTGCCGGGGAGCTGTTTTTT.

This clonotype was counted only a few times. V is TRBV4-2 and J is TRBJ1-1; 7 nucleotides match TRBD1. This CDR3 region has 15 residues. Germline loops: CDR1 LGHNA, CDR2 YNFKEQ. Trimming removed 3 bases from V and 3 bases from J; junction bases left unmatched: 7. CDR3 protein: CASSHARGADTEAFF. The CDR3 DNA reads TGTGCCAGCAGCCACGCCAGGGGGGCGGACACTGAAGCTTTCTTT.

This clonotype has just a few counts. The gene calls are TRBV5-1 and TRBJ1-3; D gene unclear. V lost 4 bases, J lost 0 bases, and 8 bases lay in between. This CDR3 region has 14 residues. Per germline, CDR1 SGHRS and CDR2 YFSETQ. The DNA of the CDR3 is TGCGCCAGCAGCCCTAGTGTCTCTGGAAACACCATATATTTT. It codes for CASSPSVSGNTIYF.

Worth noting for this clonotype: One base away lies a much larger clone, so this may be a sequencing read error. The chain employs TRBV11-2 and TRBJ2-3; 12 nucleotides line up with TRBD2. The CDR3 runs to 22 residues. The germline CDR1 and CDR2 sequences are SGHAT and FQNNGV. The DNA for the CDR3 is TGTGCCAGCAACTTAGGTCACGCCCCCCTAGCGGGGGGGCCGATGAGTGTGGATACGCAGTATTTT. The encoded protein is CASNLGHAPLAGGPMSVDTQYF. The complete variable domain, with remaining parts taken from reference TRBV11-2 and TRBJ2-3, reads EAGVAQSPRYKIIEKRQSVAFWCNPISGHATLYWYQQILGQGPKLLIQFQNNGVVDDSQLPKDRFSAERLKGVDSTLKIQPAKLEDSAVYLCASNLGHAPLAGGPMSVDTQYFGPGTRLTVL.

The chain employs TRBV6-1 and TRBJ2-4; 8 nucleotides match TRBD1. The CDR3 is 19 residues long. The ends lost 2 bases at V and 2 bases at J; junction bases unmatched: 14. CDR1 and CDR2 (germline): MNHNS, SASEGT. CDR3 DNA sequence: TGTGCCAGCAGTGAAAACTACAGGGGGTTCGACGTAACCAAAAACATTCAGTACTTC. It is translated as CASSENYRGFDVTKNIQYF.

Only a few counts were recorded for this clonotype. The chain has TRBV19 and TRBJ2-2, with TRBD2 identical over 8 bases. Per germline, CDR1 LNHDA and CDR2 SQIVND (reference sequence). V trimming: 3 bases; J trimming: 5 bases; junction bases outside the gene matches: 2. The CDR3 has 14 amino acids. Here the CDR3 reads CASSIGGGTGELFF. The CDR3 DNA follows: TGTGCCAGTAGTATCGGCGGGGGGACCGGGGAGCTGTTTTTT.

This clonotype has only a few counts. The chain recombines TRBV7-6 with TRBJ2-1, with D maybe TRBD2 (6 bases). Trimming took 1 base from V and 3 from J, leaving 16 bases between them. CDR1 is SGHVS and CDR2 is FNYEAQ in the germline V gene. The CDR3 runs 17 residues. The CDR3 nucleotides read TGTGCCAGCAGCTTAGGGTCGTCGGGGGAGTTCTACAATGAGCAGTTCTTC. Translation gives CASSLGSSGEFYNEQFF.

This chain links TRBV24-1 with TRBJ2-1; D is perhaps TRBD1 (5 bases). The V gene's germline CDR1 is KGHDR and CDR2 SFDVKD. The CDR3 loop spans 13 amino acids. V was clipped by 6 bases and J by 4 bases, with 9 bases between them. The CDR3 bases are TGTGCCACCAGTCCCTCAGGGTACAATGAGCAGTTCTTC. It specifies CATSPSGYNEQFF.

This clonotype has ten or more counts. The V gene is TRBV7-8, the J gene TRBJ1-2, with no clear D. V was clipped by 5 bases and J by 5 bases, with 12 bases between them. Germline-derived CDR1 and CDR2 are SGHVS and FQNEAQ. The CDR3 length is 13 residues. CDR3 loop: CASSPNTVYGYTF. CDR3 DNA sequence: TGTGCCAGCAGCCCCAATACGGTGTATGGCTACACCTTC. The whole variable domain, remainder taken from reference TRBV7-8 and TRBJ1-2, is GAGVSQSPRYKVAKRGQDVALRCDPISGHVSLFWYQQALGQGPEFLTYFQNEAQLDKSGLPSDRFFAERPEGSVSTLKIQRTQQEDSAVYLCASSPNTVYGYTFGSGTRLTVV.

A word on this clonotype: Without the conserved terminal phenylalanine or tryptophan, this CDR3 likely stems from a read error. This chain links TRBV27 with TRBJ1-4; D call uncertain. CDR3 length: 15 amino acids. The germline V gene has CDR1 MNHEY and CDR2 SMNVEV (reference sequence). The V and J ends lost 5 bases and 2 bases respectively, with 12 bases between them. CDR3 DNA: TGTGCCAGCAGTACCAACCCAGTGACTAATGAAAAACTGTTTTCT. It encodes CASSTNPVTNEKLFS.